This TCR beta chain stems from a study of tumor-infiltrating lymphocytes in primary liver carcinoma. A primer matching the constant region was used to make TCR beta cDNA from 450 to 550 ng of total RNA. Amplification in three nested multiplex PCR rounds with slightly modified ARM-PCR gave rise to TCR beta libraries. Running roughly 10 cycles apiece, the first two PCR rounds relied on TRBV1-TRBV30 forward primers together with a C-beta reverse primer. Using its own MiXCR run on the multiplex PCR reads, TCRdb lists one record per CDR3 protein. This table holds a few hundred thousand distinct CDR3 sequences, more than 55% found once. This CDR3 spans 13 amino acids. Findings and caveats of the study: Tumors had a significantly higher top-250-clone fraction than blood (p = 0.039). Unsorted bulk processing meant the study did not compare CD4+ and CD8+ repertoires.

Blood RNA originated from unsorted whole blood, with germline DNA additionally extracted. On this clonotype itself: As yet, its antigen is unknown. A read error may explain this, as a much larger clone is one base away.

The sequenced material came from peripheral blood. The receptor's source is a woman aged 25 to 39 with primary liver carcinoma and hepatitis B virus infection. This chain links TRBV12-3 or TRBV12-4 with TRBJ2-5, with D maybe TRBD1 (6 bases). In DNA, the CDR3 is TGTGCCAGCCAGGACAGTTTCTTAGAGACCCAGCACTTC. Translation: CASQDSFLETQHF.